Below are 27 T cell receptor beta chains sequenced from a single sample in a study of T-cell memory formation after mild COVID-19. One entry per CDR3 protein, called by TCRdb with MiXCR from the 5' RACE reads. The sample records a few hundred thousand distinct CDR3 sequences, over 20% being singletons. Sequenced material: PBMCs or a T cell subset sorted from them (not recorded which). Source of these receptors: an adult woman who had mild COVID-19 (a few samples of this study predate the infection). Cell type and time point are not known.

The rearrangement links TRBV20-1 to TRBJ2-3; 11 bases agree with TRBD2. The V gene's germline CDR1 is DFQATT and CDR2 SNEGSKA (reference sequence). The CDR3 extends over 20 amino acids. With V trimmed by 0 bases and J by 6 bases, 20 bases remained unmatched. CDR3 in amino acids: CSARDPLGRLAGGFADTQYF. CDR3 bases: TGCAGTGCTAGAGATCCCCTCGGTAGGCTAGCGGGAGGTTTTGCTGATACGCAGTATTTT.

This clonotype was found a few times. V is TRBV12-3 or TRBV12-4 and J is TRBJ2-3; the match to TRBD2 covers 9 bases. Trimming took 3 bases from V and 6 from J; bases not matched to a gene: 7. The CDR3 totals 15 residues. CDR3 in DNA: TGTGCCAGCAGTTTGTGGCTAGCGGGAAGCGATACGCAGTATTTT. It translates to CASSLWLAGSDTQYF.

V and J are TRBV12-3 or TRBV12-4 and TRBJ1-6, with D uncertain. This CDR3 is 14 amino acids long. The V end was cut by 1 base, the J end by 6 bases, with 7 bases between. The CDR3 reads CASSLGSANSPLHF. In nucleotides, the CDR3 is TGTGCCAGCAGTTTAGGGTCAGCTAATTCACCCCTCCACTTT.

This clonotype turned up a few times. In DNA, the CDR3 is TGCGCCAGCAGCTTGAATGACAGGGGGAACTATGGCTACACCTTC. This gives the protein CASSLNDRGNYGYTF. V usage is TRBV5-1 and J usage is TRBJ1-2; 9 bases are a match to TRBD1. V lost 1 base, J lost 2 bases, and 3 bases stayed unmatched. This CDR3 spans 15 amino acids. CDR1 and CDR2 from the germline V gene are SGHRS and YFSETQ.

The chain is built from TRBV7-9 and TRBJ1-1; 7 nucleotides match TRBD1. Germline V gene sequence: CDR1 SEHNR, CDR2 FQNEAQ (reference sequence). V dropped 5 bases and J dropped 11; count of bases not matched to a gene: 8. The CDR3 loop spans 12 amino acids. DNA of the CDR3: TGTGCCAGCAGCCAGGGGGGGGGAAGGGCTTTCTTT. Translated, it gives CASSQGGGRAFF.

This chain links TRBV15 with TRBJ1-2; 9 nucleotides agree with TRBD1. Germline loops: CDR1 LNHNV, CDR2 YYDKDF (reference sequence). There are 14 residues in the CDR3. Trimming took 5 bases from V and 4 from J; bases not matched to a gene: 5. CDR3 amino acids: CATSPSQGAYGYTF. In DNA form, the CDR3 reads TGTGCCACCAGCCCTTCACAGGGGGCCTATGGCTACACCTTC.

The gene calls are TRBV12-3 or TRBV12-4 and TRBJ1-5; D gene ambiguous. The V end was cut by 0 bases, the J end by 3 bases, with 6 bases between. The CDR3 is 14 residues long. CDR3 residues: CASSLARTNQPQHF. For the CDR3, the DNA is TGTGCCAGCAGTTTAGCCAGGACCAATCAGCCCCAGCATTTT.

This chain links TRBV20-1 with TRBJ2-1, with no clear D. The V end was cut by 1 base, the J end by 3 bases, with 10 bases between. The germline gives CDR1 DFQATT, CDR2 SNEGSKA (reference sequence). The CDR3 consists of 14 residues. Written as DNA, the CDR3 is TGCAGTGCTAGAGGTCAGCCTGACTACAATGAGCAGTTCTTC. It codes for CSARGQPDYNEQFF.

This clonotype has more than one count but fewer than ten. The gene calls are TRBV7-9 and TRBJ1-2; D is possibly TRBD1 (5 bases). The CDR3 runs to 15 residues. Trimming took 3 bases from V and 8 from J, leaving 19 bases between them. Germline V gene lookup returns CDR1 SEHNR and CDR2 FQNEAQ (reference sequence). The DNA of the CDR3 is TGTGCCAGCAGCTTGGGAGCGGTCACTCGGGACGGCTACACCTTC. Protein sequence: CASSLGAVTRDGYTF.

This clonotype was picked up a small number of times. The chain uses TRBV18 and TRBJ1-1, with TRBD1 identical over 7 bases. This CDR3 is built from 13 residues. V was pared by 8 bases and J by 1 base, with 4 bases of the junction left unmatched. From germline, CDR1 is KGHSH and CDR2 LQKENI. DNA of the CDR3: TGTGCCAGCGCCCGGGACAGGAACACTGAAGCTTTCTTT. Protein sequence: CASARDRNTEAFF. The variable domain in full, completed from reference TRBV18 and TRBJ1-1, reads NAGVMQNPRHLVRRRGQEARLRCSPMKGHSHVYWYRQLPEEGLKFMVYLQKENIIDESGMPKERFSAEFPKEGPSILRIQQVVRGDSAAYFCASARDRNTEAFFGQGTRLTVV.

This clonotype appeared once. The chain uses TRBV7-3 and TRBJ2-3; maybe TRBD1 (6 bases). The CDR3 is made up of 14 amino acids. Per the germline V gene, CDR1 is SGHTA and CDR2 is FQGTGA. Trimming stripped 4 bases from V and 4 bases from J, with 12 bases between. CDR3 sequence (DNA): TGTGCCAGCAGCTCTGGACAGTCCGCAGATACGCAGTATTTT. It is translated as CASSSGQSADTQYF.

This sequence joins TRBV3-1 and TRBJ2-1, with 7 bases identical to TRBD1. Germline V gene sequence: CDR1 LGHDT, CDR2 YNNKEL (reference sequence). The CDR3 is made up of 15 amino acids. The J segment lost 9 bases and the V segment lost 4 bases, leaving 12 bases of the junction unmatched. For the CDR3, the DNA is TGTGCCAGCAGCCTTTTCTCGACAGGGATTGGTGAGCAGTTCTTC. It is translated as CASSLFSTGIGEQFF.

V gene TRBV7-9 combines with J gene TRBJ1-1, with a possible D match to TRBD1 (5 bases). With 6 bases removed from V and 0 bases from J, the gap between germline ends came to 14 bases. The CDR3 runs to 15 residues. CDR1 is SEHNR and CDR2 is FQNEAQ in the germline V gene (reference sequence). The CDR3 bases are TGTGCCAGCAGTTTTGAAAGGGGTTTGAACACTGAAGCTTTCTTT. Its protein is CASSFERGLNTEAFF.

The CDR3 DNA reads as TGCAGTGCTCTAGGACAGGGTATAAGGGTCTACAATGAGCAGTTCTTC. It is translated as CSALGQGIRVYNEQFF. This sequence joins TRBV20-1 and TRBJ2-1; 8 bases match TRBD1. The CDR3 covers 16 residues. Per the germline V gene, CDR1 is DFQATT and CDR2 is SNEGSKA (reference sequence). V lost 5 bases to trimming and J lost 3 bases; unmatched junction nucleotides: 12.

In its sample, this clonotype was seen a few times. The genes are TRBV7-3 and TRBJ2-7; 8 bases agree with TRBD2. V shed 5 bases, J shed 4 bases, and the junction held 10 bases outside the gene matches. Germline-derived CDR1 and CDR2 are SGHTA and FQGTGA. CDR3 length: 15 residues. CDR3 protein: CASSQGPAGVYEQYF. CDR3 sequence (DNA): TGTGCCAGCAGCCAAGGCCCAGCGGGAGTGTACGAGCAGTACTTC.

This clonotype was detected many times. The chain couples TRBV24-1 to TRBJ2-5, with 9 bases matching TRBD1. The junction had 0 bases not matched to a gene; V was cut back by 4 bases and J by 4 bases. Germline values: CDR1 KGHDR, CDR2 SFDVKD. The CDR3 spans 13 residues. The CDR3 region is CATSEGQGETQYF. CDR3 DNA sequence: TGTGCCACCAGTGAGGGACAGGGAGAGACCCAGTACTTC.

The genes are TRBV7-9 and TRBJ2-1; no firm D call. V shed 1 base and J shed 8 bases, with 12 bases lying between them. The CDR3 extends over 14 amino acids. CDR1 is SEHNR, CDR2 FQNEAQ, per germline (reference sequence). The CDR3 bases are TGTGCCAGCAGCTTAGGGGAAATGATCGATGAGCAGTTCTTC. It encodes CASSLGEMIDEQFF. Full variable domain (missing parts from reference TRBV7-9 and TRBJ2-1): DTGVSQNPRHKITKRGQNVTFRCDPISEHNRLYWYRQTLGQGPEFLTYFQNEAQLEKSRLLSDRFSAERPKGSFSTLEIQRTEQGDSAMYLCASSLGEMIDEQFFGPGTRLTVL.

This clonotype was seen more than once but under ten times. The V call is TRBV6-2 or TRBV6-3, the J call TRBJ2-1, with TRBD2 identical over 9 bases. V trimming: 5 bases; J trimming: 6 bases; junction bases outside the gene matches: 8. The germline gives CDR1 MNHEY, CDR2 SVGEGT. This CDR3 spans 15 amino acids. The chain's CDR3 is CASSLSGGRGNEQFF. CDR3 DNA sequence: TGTGCCAGCAGTCTGTCCGGCGGGAGGGGCAATGAGCAGTTCTTC.

In this sample, this clonotype turned up once. The chain recombines TRBV7-8 with TRBJ1-6; no reliable D call. This CDR3 has 16 residues. Trimming left V 3 bases short and J 8 bases short, with 17 bases between. Germline V gene lookup returns CDR1 SGHVS and CDR2 FQNEAQ. The DNA of the CDR3 is TGTGCCAGCAGCTTCTTTGGGAGACTTTTACATTCACCCCTCCACTTT. Amino acids: CASSFFGRLLHSPLHF.

The CDR3 protein is CASRPGTGFDNEQFF. DNA for the CDR3: TGCGCCAGCAGACCTGGGACAGGGTTCGACAATGAGCAGTTCTTC. The chain has TRBV5-1 and TRBJ2-1, with 9 positions matching TRBD1. Per germline, CDR1 SGHRS and CDR2 YFSETQ. The CDR3 has 15 residues. Unmatched junction bases numbered 8, after V lost 5 bases and J lost 5 bases.

The table lists this clonotype with a few counts. The chain employs TRBV29-1 and TRBJ2-1; TRBD1 is a possible D gene (6 bases). The CDR3 contains 15 residues. V lost 2 bases to trimming and J lost 4 bases, with 15 bases between them. CDR1 is SQVTM, CDR2 ANQGSEA, per germline. The CDR3 DNA reads as TGCAGCGTTGAATTTGGGGGCTCCATATACAATGAGCAGTTCTTC. This gives the protein CSVEFGGSIYNEQFF.

The V and J genes are TRBV12-3 or TRBV12-4 and TRBJ1-5; 7 bases match TRBD1. Losses at the gene ends were 5 bases for V and 3 bases for J; bases not matched to a gene: 7. This CDR3 comprises 15 residues. The CDR3 DNA is TGTGCCAGCAGTGGGACAGTCCTCCACAATCAGCCCCAGCATTTT. As protein: CASSGTVLHNQPQHF.

The chain uses TRBV6-2 or TRBV6-3 and TRBJ1-2; no definite D call. The CDR3 is made up of 13 amino acids. Per the germline V gene, CDR1 is MNHEY and CDR2 is SVGEGT. The V gene lost 5 bases and the J gene lost 2 bases, with 9 bases spanning the gap. The CDR3 reads CASSTGRNYGYTF. In DNA, the CDR3 is TGTGCCAGCAGTACCGGACGGAACTATGGCTACACCTTC.

The V gene is TRBV5-1, the J gene TRBJ2-1, with TRBD2 matching 10 bases. CDR1 and CDR2 from the germline V gene are SGHRS and YFSETQ. The V gene end was trimmed by 7 bases and the J gene end by 5 bases; junction bases not matched to a gene: 6. The length of the CDR3 is 14 residues. In nucleotides, the CDR3 is TGCGCCAGCCAGCGGGGGGGCGGCAACAATGAGCAGTTCTTC. Translated: CASQRGGGNNEQFF.

The chain has TRBV6-5 and TRBJ2-7; weak D call: TRBD1 (5 bases). The CDR3 sequence is 14 residues long. V shed 7 bases and J shed 0 bases, with 13 bases lying between them. Germline CDR1 is MNHEY and CDR2 is SVGAGI. The CDR3 reads CASTQGRTSYEQYF. CDR3 nucleotides: TGTGCCAGCACCCAGGGAAGGACCTCCTACGAGCAGTACTTC.

V gene TRBV4-2 combines with J gene TRBJ2-7, with D maybe TRBD2 (6 bases). V gave up 1 base and J gave up 4 bases, with 11 bases separating them. From germline, CDR1 is LGHNA and CDR2 YNFKEQ. This CDR3 comprises 14 residues. The chain's CDR3 is CASSQASGLYEQYF. Written as DNA, the CDR3 is TGTGCCAGCAGCCAAGCCAGCGGGTTGTACGAGCAGTACTTC.

The V call is TRBV20-1, the J call TRBJ1-2; D call uncertain. Germline V lookup: CDR1 DFQATT, CDR2 SNEGSKA (reference sequence). V dropped 1 base and J dropped 6 bases, with 12 bases sitting between them. The CDR3 length is 13 residues. The CDR3 coding sequence is TGCAGTGCTAGAGTATCAACCCGACATGGCTACACCTTC. It yields the protein CSARVSTRHGYTF.